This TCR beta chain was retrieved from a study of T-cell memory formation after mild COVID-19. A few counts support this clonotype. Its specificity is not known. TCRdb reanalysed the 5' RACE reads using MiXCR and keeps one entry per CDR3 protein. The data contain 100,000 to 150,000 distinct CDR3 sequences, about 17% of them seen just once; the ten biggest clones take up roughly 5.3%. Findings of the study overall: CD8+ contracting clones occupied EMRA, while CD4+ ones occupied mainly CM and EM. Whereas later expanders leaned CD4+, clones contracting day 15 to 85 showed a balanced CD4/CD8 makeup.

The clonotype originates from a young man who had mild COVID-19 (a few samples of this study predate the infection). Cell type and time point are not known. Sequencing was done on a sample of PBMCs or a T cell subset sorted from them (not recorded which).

The CDR3 DNA reads TGCGCCAGCAGCTGGGGAGATCGCCAAAGCTCCTACGAGCAGTACTTC. This encodes CASSWGDRQSSYEQYF. J is TRBJ2-7 and V is TRBV5-1; possibly TRBD2 for D (5 bases). V shed 3 bases and J shed 0 bases, with 16 bases lying between them. This CDR3 region has 16 residues. Germline loops: CDR1 SGHRS, CDR2 YFSETQ.